This TCR beta chain was documented in a study of early T cells in non-severe SARS-CoV-2 infection. The germline V gene encodes CDR1 SGHTA and CDR2 FQGNSA. The CDR3 has 13 residues. Trimming took off 2 bases at V and 7 bases at J, with 8 bases between the two ends. The TCR library protocol attached unique molecular identifiers to the individual cDNA molecules. TCRdb called the 5' RACE reads again in MiXCR, with one record for every CDR3 protein. The sample carries around 57,000 distinct CDR3 sequences, roughly 6.2% recorded once. This clonotype was observed a handful of times. This chain joins TRBV7-2 and TRBJ1-4; no definite D call. This sequence originates from an adult who was a healthcare worker with PCR-confirmed SARS-CoV-2 infection or an uninfected control (not recorded which). The sequencing sample was made of whole blood. The CDR3: CASSLLVGEKLFF. The CDR3 nucleotides are TGTGCCAGCAGCTTATTAGTTGGTGAAAAACTGTTTTTT.